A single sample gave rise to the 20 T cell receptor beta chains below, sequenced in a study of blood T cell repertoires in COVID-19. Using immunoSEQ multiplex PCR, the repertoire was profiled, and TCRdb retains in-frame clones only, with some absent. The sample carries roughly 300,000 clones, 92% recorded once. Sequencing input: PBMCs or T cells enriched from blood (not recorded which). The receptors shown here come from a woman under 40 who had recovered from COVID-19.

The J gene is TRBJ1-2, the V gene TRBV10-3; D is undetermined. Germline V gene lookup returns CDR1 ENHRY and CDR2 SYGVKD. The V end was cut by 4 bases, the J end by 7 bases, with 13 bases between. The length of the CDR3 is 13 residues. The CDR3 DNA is TGTGCCATCAGTGGCGGGGAGCCCACTGGCTACACCTTC. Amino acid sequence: CAISGGEPTGYTF.

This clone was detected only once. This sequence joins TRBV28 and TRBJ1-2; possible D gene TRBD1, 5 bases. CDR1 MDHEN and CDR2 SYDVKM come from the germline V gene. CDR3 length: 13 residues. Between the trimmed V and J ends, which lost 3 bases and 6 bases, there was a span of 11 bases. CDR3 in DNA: TGTGCCAGCAGTTTTTTGGGGCGTGATGGCTACACCTTC. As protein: CASSFLGRDGYTF.

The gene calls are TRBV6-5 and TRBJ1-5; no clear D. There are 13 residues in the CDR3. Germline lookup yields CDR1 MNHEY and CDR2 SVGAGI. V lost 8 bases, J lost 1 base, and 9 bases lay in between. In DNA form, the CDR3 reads TGTGCCAGCTCCCCGGTCAGCAATCAGCCCCAGCATTTT. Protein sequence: CASSPVSNQPQHF.

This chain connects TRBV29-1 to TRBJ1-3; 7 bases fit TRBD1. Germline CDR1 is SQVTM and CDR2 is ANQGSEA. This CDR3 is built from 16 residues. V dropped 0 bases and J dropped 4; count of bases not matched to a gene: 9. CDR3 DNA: TGCAGCGTTGAAGATCCGGCGGTGACAGGGGGAAACACCATATATTTT. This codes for CSVEDPAVTGGNTIYF.

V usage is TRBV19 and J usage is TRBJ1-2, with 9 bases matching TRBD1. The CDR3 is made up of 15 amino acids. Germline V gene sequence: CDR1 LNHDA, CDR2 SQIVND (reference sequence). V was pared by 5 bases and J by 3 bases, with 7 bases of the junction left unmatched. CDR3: CASSSRTGAHYGYTF. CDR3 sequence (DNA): TGTGCCAGTAGTTCCAGGACAGGGGCCCACTATGGCTACACCTTC.

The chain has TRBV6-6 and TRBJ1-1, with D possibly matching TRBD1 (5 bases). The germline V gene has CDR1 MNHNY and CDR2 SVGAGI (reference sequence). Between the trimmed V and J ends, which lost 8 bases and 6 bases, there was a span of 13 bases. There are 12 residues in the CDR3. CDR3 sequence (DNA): TGTGCCAGCCTATTCAGGGAATCTGAAGCTTTCTTT. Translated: CASLFRESEAFF.

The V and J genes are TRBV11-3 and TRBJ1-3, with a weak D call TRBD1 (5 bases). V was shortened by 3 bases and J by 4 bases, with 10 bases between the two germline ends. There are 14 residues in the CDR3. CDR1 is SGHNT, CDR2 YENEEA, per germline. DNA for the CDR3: TGTGCCAGCAGCTTCTCAGGGATCGGAAACACCATATATTTT. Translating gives CASSFSGIGNTIYF.

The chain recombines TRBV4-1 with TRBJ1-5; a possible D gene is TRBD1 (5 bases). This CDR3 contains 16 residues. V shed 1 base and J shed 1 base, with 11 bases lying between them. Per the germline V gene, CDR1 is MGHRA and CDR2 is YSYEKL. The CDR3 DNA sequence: TGCGCCAGCAGCCAAGGTCAGGACATCAGCAATCAGCCCCAGCATTTT. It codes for CASSQGQDISNQPQHF.

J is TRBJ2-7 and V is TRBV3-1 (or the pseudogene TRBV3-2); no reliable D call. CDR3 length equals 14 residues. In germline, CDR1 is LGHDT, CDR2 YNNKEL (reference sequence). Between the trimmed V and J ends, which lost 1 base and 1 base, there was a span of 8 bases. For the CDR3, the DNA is TGTGCCAGCAGCCAAGGCCCGCGATCCTACGAGCAGTACTTC. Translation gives CASSQGPRSYEQYF.

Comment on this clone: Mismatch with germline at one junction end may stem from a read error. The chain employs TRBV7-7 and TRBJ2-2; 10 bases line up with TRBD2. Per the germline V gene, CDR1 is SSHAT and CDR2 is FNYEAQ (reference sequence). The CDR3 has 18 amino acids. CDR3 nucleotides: TGTGCTAGCAGCTTAAATCCTAGCGGGAGATTCGGTACCGGGGAGCTGTTTTTT. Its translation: CASSLNPSGRFGTGELFF.

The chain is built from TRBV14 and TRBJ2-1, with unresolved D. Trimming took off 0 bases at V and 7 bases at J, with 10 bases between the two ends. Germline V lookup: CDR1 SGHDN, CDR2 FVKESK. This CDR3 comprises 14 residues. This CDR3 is CASSQDPEWNEQFF. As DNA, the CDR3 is TGTGCCAGCAGCCAAGACCCAGAATGGAATGAGCAGTTCTTC. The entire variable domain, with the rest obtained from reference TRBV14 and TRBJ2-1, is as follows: EAGVTQFPSHSVIEKGQTVTLRCDPISGHDNLYWYRRVMGKEIKFLLHFVKESKQDESGMPNNRFLAERTGGTYSTLKVQPAELEDSGVYFCASSQDPEWNEQFFGPGTRLTVL.

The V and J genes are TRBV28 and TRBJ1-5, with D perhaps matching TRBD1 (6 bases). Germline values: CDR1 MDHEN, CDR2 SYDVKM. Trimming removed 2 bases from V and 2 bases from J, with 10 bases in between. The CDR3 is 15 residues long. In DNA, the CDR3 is TGTGCCAGCAGTTTACAGGGGCTGGGCAATCAGCCCCAGCATTTT. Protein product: CASSLQGLGNQPQHF.

The CDR3, as DNA: TGTGCCAGCAGCTTTTTAGCGTCCTACAATGAGCAGTTCTTC. It specifies CASSFLASYNEQFF. The chain links TRBV7-9 to TRBJ2-1, with D possibly being TRBD2 (5 bases). The CDR3 runs 14 residues. CDR1 is SEHNR, CDR2 FQNEAQ, per germline (reference sequence). The V gene lost 3 bases and the J gene lost 1 base, with 7 bases spanning the gap.

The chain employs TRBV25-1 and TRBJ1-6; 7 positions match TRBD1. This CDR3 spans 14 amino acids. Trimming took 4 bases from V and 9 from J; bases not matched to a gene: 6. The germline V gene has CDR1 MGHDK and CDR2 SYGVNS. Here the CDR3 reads CASSATGKGSPLHF. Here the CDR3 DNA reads TGTGCCAGCAGTGCGACAGGGAAGGGTTCACCCCTCCACTTT.

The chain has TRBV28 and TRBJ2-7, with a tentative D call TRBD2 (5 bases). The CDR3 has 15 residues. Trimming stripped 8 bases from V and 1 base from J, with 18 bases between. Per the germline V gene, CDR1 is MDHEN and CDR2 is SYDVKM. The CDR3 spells CASWRAGRGSYEQYF. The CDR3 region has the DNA TGTGCCAGCTGGCGGGCAGGCCGGGGTTCCTACGAGCAGTACTTC.

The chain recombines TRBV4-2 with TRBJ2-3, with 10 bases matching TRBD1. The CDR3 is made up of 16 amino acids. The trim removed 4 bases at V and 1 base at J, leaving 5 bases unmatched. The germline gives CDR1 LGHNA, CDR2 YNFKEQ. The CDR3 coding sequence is TGTGCCAGCAGCCGGGTAGGACAGGGGGGCACAGATACGCAGTATTTT. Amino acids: CASSRVGQGGTDTQYF.

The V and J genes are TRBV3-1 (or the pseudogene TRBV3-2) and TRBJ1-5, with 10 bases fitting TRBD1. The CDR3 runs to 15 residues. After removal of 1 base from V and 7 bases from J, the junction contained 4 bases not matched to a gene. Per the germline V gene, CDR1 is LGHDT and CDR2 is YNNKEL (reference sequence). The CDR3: CASSQGTGGVQPQHF. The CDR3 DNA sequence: TGTGCCAGCAGCCAAGGGACAGGGGGTGTCCAGCCCCAGCATTTT.

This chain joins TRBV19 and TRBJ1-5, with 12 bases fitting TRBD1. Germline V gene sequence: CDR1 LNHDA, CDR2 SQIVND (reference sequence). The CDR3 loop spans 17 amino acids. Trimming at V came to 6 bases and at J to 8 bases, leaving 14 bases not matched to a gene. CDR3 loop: CASRPARDRGPMEPQHF. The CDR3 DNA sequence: TGTGCCAGTAGGCCCGCCCGGGACAGGGGGCCTATGGAGCCCCAGCATTTT.

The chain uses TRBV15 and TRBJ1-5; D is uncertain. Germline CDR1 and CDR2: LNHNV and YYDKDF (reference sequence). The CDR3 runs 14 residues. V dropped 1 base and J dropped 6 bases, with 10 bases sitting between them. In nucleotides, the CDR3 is TGTGCCACCAGCAGAGTGGCGGTTGGTCAGCCCCAGCATTTT. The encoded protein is CATSRVAVGQPQHF.

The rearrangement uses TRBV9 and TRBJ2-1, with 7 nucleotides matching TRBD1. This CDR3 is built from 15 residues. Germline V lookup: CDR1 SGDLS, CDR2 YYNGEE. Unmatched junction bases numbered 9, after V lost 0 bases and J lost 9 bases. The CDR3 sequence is CASSVVPTGEVEQFF. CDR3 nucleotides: TGTGCCAGCAGCGTAGTCCCAACAGGGGAAGTTGAGCAGTTCTTC. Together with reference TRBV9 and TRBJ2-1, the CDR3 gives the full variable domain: DSGVTQTPKHLITATGQRVTLRCSPRSGDLSVYWYQQSLDQGLQFLIQYYNGEERAKGNILERFSAQQFPDLHSELNLSSLELGDSALYFCASSVVPTGEVEQFFGPGTRLTVL.